Shown below are 26 T cell receptor beta chains from a single sample sequenced in a study of persistence of HIV-infected CD4 T cells. Sequencing used immunoSEQ version 4 in survey mode. Assay: immunoSEQ multiplex PCR; the TCRdb copy retains only in-frame clones and omits some. The data contain tens of thousands of clones, around 82% of them singletons. Which antigens these TCRs recognize remains unknown. Cells were stimulated with CMV-infected fibroblast lysates at roughly 10 ug/mL. Memory cells lacking CD40L and CD69 with high CD45RO were sorted. Sequences were derived from CD4+ T cells sorted from PBMCs after 18-hour stimulation, sampled from a patient who received antiretroviral therapy. The receptors stem from an adult woman with HIV who was CMV-seropositive.

The rearrangement joins TRBV2 to TRBJ2-1; D possibly matches TRBD1 or TRBD2 (5 bases each). The CDR3 totals 14 residues. Germline V gene data show CDR1 as SNHLY and CDR2 as FYNNEI. The V end lost 10 bases, the J end lost 5 bases, and 18 bases lay between the germline ends. As DNA, the CDR3 is TGTGCCACCGCGCAAAGTGGGGACGACAATGAGCAGTTCTTC. Its protein product is CATAQSGDDNEQFF.

CDR3: CASSGGLAIGETQYF. The CDR3 DNA sequence: TGTGCCAGCAGCGGGGGCCTAGCAATAGGAGAGACCCAGTACTTC. V gene TRBV9 combines with J gene TRBJ2-5; either TRBD1 or TRBD2 may supply D (5 bases each). V lost 3 bases to trimming and J lost 4 bases, with 16 bases between them. Per germline, CDR1 SGDLS and CDR2 YYNGEE. The CDR3 sequence is 15 residues long.

The chain carries TRBV28 and TRBJ1-5; D uncertain. From germline, CDR1 is MDHEN and CDR2 SYDVKM. Trimming removed 6 bases at V and 0 bases at J, with 9 bases between. This CDR3 spans 14 amino acids. CDR3 in amino acids: CASRRGNSNQPQHF. CDR3 DNA sequence: TGTGCCAGCAGGCGGGGAAATAGCAATCAGCCCCAGCATTTT.

This clone was counted between two and nine times. CDR3 in amino acids: CASSLDGSGANVLTF. CDR3 sequence (DNA): TGTGCCAGCAGCTTGGACGGCTCTGGGGCCAACGTCCTGACTTTC. The gene calls are TRBV7-9 and TRBJ2-6; no reliable D call. The CDR3 is 15 amino acids. The ends were cut back, 3 bases at V and 0 bases at J, with 6 bases in the middle. The V gene's germline CDR1 is SEHNR and CDR2 FQNEAQ (reference sequence).

V usage is TRBV10-2 and J usage is TRBJ1-1, with D hard to call. The CDR3 spans 13 residues. Looked up from germline, CDR1 is WSHSY and CDR2 is SAAADI. V lost 3 bases and J lost 1, with 6 bases in between. CDR3 amino acids: CASSDRGNTEAFF. The CDR3 nucleotides are TGCGCCAGCAGTGATCGAGGGAACACTGAAGCTTTCTTT.

The chain employs TRBV19 and TRBJ2-2; the match to TRBD1 covers 10 bases. Trimming cost V 8 bases and J 7 bases; bases outside gene matches: 7. CDR3 size: 14 residues. CDR1 is LNHDA, CDR2 SQIVND, per germline (reference sequence). This CDR3 reads CASRRTGGGGELFF. CDR3 nucleotide sequence: TGTGCCAGTCGACGGACAGGGGGAGGCGGGGAGCTGTTTTTT. Based on the CDR3 plus reference TRBV19 and TRBJ2-2, the full variable domain is DGGITQSPKYLFRKEGQNVTLSCEQNLNHDAMYWYRQDPGQGLRLIYYSQIVNDFQKGDIAEGYSVSREKKESFPLTVTSAQKNPTAFYLCASRRTGGGGELFFGEGSRLTVL.

This clone came up a few times. The V call is TRBV5-1, the J call TRBJ2-5; D possibly corresponds to TRBD2 (5 bases). The CDR3 length is 15 residues. Looked up from germline, CDR1 is SGHRS and CDR2 is YFSETQ. Trimming cost V 5 bases and J 2 bases, with 16 bases left between them. The CDR3 spells CASRWAPGEQETQYF. In DNA form, the CDR3 reads TGCGCCAGCAGATGGGCCCCCGGGGAACAAGAGACCCAGTACTTC.

The CDR3 region is CATNLGGTGNTIYF. The CDR3 DNA is TGTGCCACTAACCTGGGGGGGACTGGAAACACCATATATTTT. The chain has TRBV15 and TRBJ1-3; D perhaps matches TRBD1 (5 bases). V dropped 9 bases and J dropped 2 bases, with 14 bases sitting between them. Germline values: CDR1 LNHNV, CDR2 YYDKDF (reference sequence). The CDR3 is made up of 14 amino acids.

Only a few counts were recorded for this clone. The CDR3 coding sequence is TGTGCCAGCTCACCAAATGCGCCAGAAGGGCTTGGTTCACCCCTCCACTTT. Translated, it gives CASSPNAPEGLGSPLHF. J is TRBJ1-6 and V is TRBV18, with no clear D. The CDR3 totals 17 residues. The germline V gene encodes CDR1 KGHSH and CDR2 LQKENI. The germline V and J ends were trimmed by 2 bases and 9 bases, with 20 bases remaining between them.

The chain carries TRBV6-4 and TRBJ1-3, with D hard to call. The CDR3 extends over 13 amino acids. Trimming left V 4 bases short and J 8 bases short, with 12 bases between. Germline V lookup: CDR1 MRHNA, CDR2 SNTAGT. CDR3 DNA sequence: TGTGCCAGCAGTGCCCTCCCTGGGGACACCATATATTTT. Amino acids: CASSALPGDTIYF.

The chain couples TRBV6-5 to TRBJ1-1; D remains ambiguous. V shed 7 bases and J shed 0 bases, with 15 bases lying between them. Germline CDR1 MNHEY, CDR2 SVGAGI. The CDR3 loop spans 15 amino acids. The CDR3 coding sequence is TGTGCCAGCAAAATCCTGCCCGACATGAACACTGAAGCTTTCTTT. Residues: CASKILPDMNTEAFF.

This clone was recorded a few times. The genes are TRBV27 and TRBJ2-2; the match to TRBD1 covers 8 bases. The CDR3 totals 17 residues. Trimming at V came to 3 bases and at J to 3 bases, leaving 9 bases not matched to a gene. In germline, CDR1 is MNHEY, CDR2 SMNVEV (reference sequence). CDR3 protein: CASSFWWTGFDTGELFF. The CDR3 DNA reads TGTGCCAGCAGTTTCTGGTGGACAGGGTTCGACACCGGGGAGCTGTTTTTT.

There are a few counts of this clone. The chain is built from TRBV18 and TRBJ1-5; D not certain. Germline loops: CDR1 KGHSH, CDR2 LQKENI. There are 13 residues in the CDR3. Trimming removed 3 bases from V and 4 bases from J, with 7 bases in between. The CDR3 region is CASSPGRNQPQHF. The CDR3 DNA reads TGTGCCAGCTCACCGGGCCGGAATCAGCCCCAGCATTTT.

The chain employs TRBV7-9 and TRBJ2-2, with TRBD1 matching over 8 bases. The germline V gene has CDR1 SEHNR and CDR2 FQNEAQ (reference sequence). V lost 4 bases and J lost 4; bases outside the gene matches: 8. This CDR3 contains 16 residues. CDR3 sequence: CASSSRTGRSTGELFF. In DNA form, the CDR3 reads TGTGCCAGCAGCTCGCGGACAGGGCGGTCCACCGGGGAGCTGTTTTTT. The full variable domain, rest sourced from reference TRBV7-9 and TRBJ2-2, is DTGVSQNPRHKITKRGQNVTFRCDPISEHNRLYWYRQTLGQGPEFLTYFQNEAQLEKSRLLSDRFSAERPKGSFSTLEIQRTEQGDSAMYLCASSSRTGRSTGELFFGEGSRLTVL.

The chain is built from TRBV18 and TRBJ1-4; D is ambiguous. V was pared by 2 bases and J by 2 bases, with 12 bases between. Germline assignment: CDR1 KGHSH and CDR2 LQKENI. This CDR3 comprises 16 residues. CDR3 protein: CASSPDVASTNEKLFF. CDR3 in DNA: TGTGCCAGCTCACCAGATGTGGCCAGCACTAATGAAAAACTGTTTTTT.

This clone was recorded once. V usage is TRBV5-4 and J usage is TRBJ1-1, with 7 bases aligning to TRBD1. J was trimmed by 4 bases and V by 3 bases; bases with no gene match: 12. CDR1 and CDR2 from the germline V gene are SGHNT and YYREEE (reference sequence). The CDR3 spans 16 residues. The CDR3 nucleotides read TGTGCCAGCAGCTCCGCGGGACAGCGAGCCGTCACTGAAGCTTTCTTT. Its protein is CASSSAGQRAVTEAFF.

Here the CDR3 reads CASSQDPGGAGGNTEAFF. The CDR3 DNA reads TGTGCCAGCAGCCAAGATCCAGGGGGCGCCGGGGGTAACACTGAAGCTTTCTTT. The chain links TRBV4-2 to TRBJ1-1; 8 bases are a match to TRBD1. The CDR3 totals 18 residues. The trim removed 0 bases at V and 2 bases at J, leaving 11 bases unmatched. The V gene's germline CDR1 is LGHNA and CDR2 YNFKEQ.

This sequence joins TRBV6-5 and TRBJ1-1, with 9 nucleotides matching TRBD1. The CDR3 consists of 14 residues. From germline, CDR1 is MNHEY and CDR2 SVGAGI. Losses at the gene ends were 5 bases for V and 3 bases for J; bases not matched to a gene: 4. In DNA, the CDR3 is TGTGCCAGCAGTAACAGACAGGGGGACACTGAAGCTTTCTTT. This sequence encodes CASSNRQGDTEAFF.

In this sample, this clone is medium-sized. This rearrangement joins TRBV6-2 or TRBV6-3 to TRBJ1-2; a weak D match, TRBD1 (5 bases). V shed 5 bases and J shed 8 bases, with 18 bases lying between them. The CDR3 sequence is 14 residues long. Germline CDR1 MNHEY, CDR2 SVGEGT. The CDR3 DNA sequence: TGTGCCAGCAGTGGACAATTGGGAATGCGGGGCTACACCTTC. It encodes CASSGQLGMRGYTF.

The genes are TRBV3-1 (or the pseudogene TRBV3-2) and TRBJ1-3; D unresolved. The ends were cut back, 3 bases at V and 4 bases at J, with 10 bases in the middle. This CDR3 is 14 amino acids long. The germline V gene has CDR1 LGHDT and CDR2 YNNKEL (reference sequence). The CDR3 region is CASSQGRYGNTIYF. The CDR3, as DNA: TGTGCCAGCAGCCAGGGCAGATACGGAAACACCATATATTTT.

The rearrangement joins TRBV5-1 to TRBJ1-1, with 10 bases aligning to TRBD1. The germline gives CDR1 SGHRS, CDR2 YFSETQ. Trimming at V came to 3 bases and at J to 0 bases, leaving 5 bases not matched to a gene. CDR3 length equals 16 residues. In DNA, the CDR3 is TGCGCCAGCAGCTCTCGGGACAGGGGCATGAACACTGAAGCTTTCTTT. Encoded protein: CASSSRDRGMNTEAFF.

V is TRBV30 and J is TRBJ1-5; D perhaps matches TRBD1 (5 bases). The CDR3 has 13 residues. The V end was cut by 2 bases, the J end by 10 bases, with 15 bases between. Germline loops: CDR1 GTSNPN, CDR2 SVGIG (reference sequence). For the CDR3, the DNA is TGTGCCTGGAGTCAGGGATGGGATAAACCCCAGCATTTT. Its translation is CAWSQGWDKPQHF.

This clone came up a few times. This rearrangement joins TRBV18 to TRBJ1-4, with D possibly being TRBD1 (5 bases). V lost 2 bases to trimming and J lost 7 bases, with 8 bases between them. The CDR3 contains 13 residues. Germline loops: CDR1 KGHSH, CDR2 LQKENI. The CDR3 protein is CASSPGAREKLFF. CDR3 in DNA: TGTGCCAGCTCACCAGGGGCTCGTGAAAAACTGTTTTTT.

This chain links TRBV23-1 with TRBJ1-2; unclear D gene. TRBV23-1 is filed as an ORF, its function uncertain. V shed 0 bases and J shed 4 bases, with 9 bases lying between them. The CDR3 loop spans 14 amino acids. In DNA form, the CDR3 reads TGCGCCAGCAGTCAATCAAACCCCTCCTATGGCTACACCTTC. This encodes CASSQSNPSYGYTF.

The rearrangement links TRBV24-1 to TRBJ1-2; no clear D gene. Trimming removed 4 bases at V and 8 bases at J, with 22 bases between. The CDR3 is 16 residues long. Per germline, CDR1 KGHDR and CDR2 SFDVKD. The CDR3 protein is CATSDHSPGQVGGYTF. Here the CDR3 DNA reads TGTGCCACCAGTGACCACTCCCCCGGTCAGGTGGGGGGCTACACCTTC.

Note on this clone: This sample includes further DNA sequences coding for the same CDR3. The V and J genes are TRBV30 and TRBJ1-5; D remains unclear. Germline loops: CDR1 GTSNPN, CDR2 SVGIG (reference sequence). The CDR3 contains 14 residues. V lost 0 bases, J lost 0 bases, and 6 bases lay in between. The CDR3: CAWSVLNSNQPQHF. CDR3 nucleotide sequence: TGTGCCTGGAGTGTACTGAATAGCAATCAGCCCCAGCATTTT.